This is a list of T cell receptor beta chains from one sample in a study of blood T cells in healthy people across ages. TCRdb called the 5' RACE reads again in MiXCR, with one record for every CDR3 protein. This table has under 2 million distinct CDR3 sequences, almost 35% appearing once. Sequencing was performed on blood. These TCRs come from a woman between 25 and 40 years old in good health. The CDR3 runs from the conserved cysteine through the conserved F or W. Each record gives: D gene, V gene, J gene, clone size, CDR3 DNA, CDR3 protein. The D gene is left open where the match is weak. Expanded clones get a size class; other rows say once, few or many, or leave the size out.

.,TRBV10-2,TRBJ1-5,few,TGCGCCAGCAGTACGAACAGGGACAACCAGCCCCAGCATTTT,CASSTNRDNQPQHF
TRBD2,TRBV7-8,TRBJ2-7,.,TGTGCCAGCAGCATCGGACTAGTGGTCTACGAGCAGTACTTC,CASSIGLVVYEQYF
TRBD2,TRBV5-1,TRBJ2-1,.,TGCGCCAGCAGCTCGACCGGGACTACCGCACTCAATGAGCAGTTCTTC,CASSSTGTTALNEQFF
TRBD1,TRBV7-9,TRBJ1-4,.,TGTGCCAGCAGTTCGGGACAGAGTGGTGAAAAACTGTTTTTT,CASSSGQSGEKLFF
.,TRBV20-1,TRBJ2-5,few,TGCAGTGCTCGACAGTTAGTTCAAGAGACCCAGTACTTC,CSARQLVQETQYF
TRBD1,TRBV27,TRBJ2-7,few,TGTGCCAGCGGGCAGACAGGGGCTAACGAGCAGTACTTC,CASGQTGANEQYF
.,TRBV5-1,TRBJ2-7,.,TGCGCCAGCAGCACGGACAGTCGGGAGCAGTACTTC,CASSTDSREQYF
.,TRBV20-1,TRBJ1-5,.,TGCAGTGCTCCGGACGGGAATCAGCCCCAGCATTTT,CSAPDGNQPQHF
TRBD2,TRBV12-3/TRBV12-4,TRBJ2-5,.,TGTGCCAGCAGTCCGGGACTAGCGCTTGCGACCCAGTACTTC,CASSPGLALATQYF
TRBD2,TRBV4-1,TRBJ2-5,many,TGCGCCAGCAGCCAAGATTCACGACTAGCGGGCCAAGAGACCCAGTACTTC,CASSQDSRLAGQETQYF
TRBD1,TRBV7-2,TRBJ2-1,few,TGTGCCAGCAGCTTAACGGGACAGGGGGGCAATGAGCAGTTCTTC,CASSLTGQGGNEQFF
.,TRBV29-1,TRBJ2-2,.,TGCAGCGTCTCCATTGAGGGGGTGGTCGAGGAGCTGTTTTTT,CSVSIEGVVEELFF
TRBD1,TRBV3-1,TRBJ2-7,.,TGTGCCAGCAGCCAATGGGACAGAAACTACGAGCAGTACTTC,CASSQWDRNYEQYF
TRBD1,TRBV11-2,TRBJ1-2,.,TGTGCCAGCAGCGGATCAGGGGGGAGACAGGGCTACACCTTC,CASSGSGGRQGYTF
.,TRBV27,TRBJ1-1,.,TGTGCCAGCAAGACGTTGGGGGGCAATACTGAAGCTTTCTTT,CASKTLGGNTEAFF
.,TRBV3-1,TRBJ2-1,few,TGTGCCAGCAGCCCAAGTCCGGTCCTTGAAAGTAATGAGCAGTTCTTC,CASSPSPVLESNEQFF
TRBD1,TRBV24-1,TRBJ2-1,.,TGTGCCACCAGTGTCCCTGGGACAGGGAAGCAGGAGCAGTTCTTC,CATSVPGTGKQEQFF
.,TRBV12-3/TRBV12-4,TRBJ2-5,many,TGTGCCAGCAGTCCCCGGGGAGCGGAGACCCAGTACTTC,CASSPRGAETQYF
.,TRBV28,TRBJ2-5,.,TGTGCCAGCAGTTTAAGCTGGGGCGGGGATCAGTACTTC,CASSLSWGGDQYF
.,TRBV6-1,TRBJ2-5,.,TGTGCCAGCAGTGAACCCAGCCCCCCGGGAGCCCAGTACTTC,CASSEPSPPGAQYF
.,TRBV10-3,TRBJ2-3,many,TGTGCCATCAGTGGGGATTCGGATACGCAGTATTTT,CAISGDSDTQYF
TRBD1,TRBV6-1,TRBJ1-1,.,TGTGCCAGCACTTTTGGGAGGCAGGGGGGGAACACTGAAGCTTTCTTT,CASTFGRQGGNTEAFF
TRBD1,TRBV29-1,TRBJ1-1,many,TGCAGCGTTGATAAGGGGGCGGACACTGAAGCTTTCTTT,CSVDKGADTEAFF
.,TRBV3-1,TRBJ1-1,once,TGTGCCAGCAGCCAAGATACCGGGGGTCGGAACACTGAAGCTTTCTTT,CASSQDTGGRNTEAFF
.,TRBV20-1,TRBJ2-5,few,TGCAGTGCTAGAGATCCTGCCAGGGAGACCCAGTACTTC,CSARDPARETQYF
TRBD1,TRBV27,TRBJ1-5,few,TGTGCCAGCAGTGCGGGGACAGGAGTCAATCAGCCCCAGCATTTT,CASSAGTGVNQPQHF
TRBD2,TRBV28,TRBJ2-3,.,TGTGCCGGCAGTCCCCTAGCGGGATCGAGCACAGATACGCAGTATTTT,CAGSPLAGSSTDTQYF
.,TRBV20-1,TRBJ2-6,.,TGCAGTGCTAGTCGTGGGGGGACTGGGGCCAACGTCCTGACTTTC,CSASRGGTGANVLTF
.,TRBV28,TRBJ2-3,.,TGTGCCAGCAGTCCCGGGGTTAGCGGATACACAGATACGCAGTATTTT,CASSPGVSGYTDTQYF
.,TRBV20-1,TRBJ2-1,.,TGCAGTGCTGGGCCTGAGCAGTTCTTC,CSAGPEQFF
.,TRBV7-6,TRBJ1-2,.,TGTGCCAGCAGCCCCGGTATGGCCCATTCCTATGGCTACACCTTC,CASSPGMAHSYGYTF
.,TRBV9,TRBJ1-6,few,TGTGCCAGCAGCGTACATTCGGGGTCACCCCTCCACTTT,CASSVHSGSPLHF
.,TRBV4-1,TRBJ1-1,few,TGCGCCAGCAGCCATGGACAGTTAACGACTGAAGCTTTCTTT,CASSHGQLTTEAFF
.,TRBV6-7,TRBJ1-2,.,TGTGCCAGCAGTTACTCCTTCCGGCGGGGCTACACCTTC,CASSYSFRRGYTF
TRBD1,TRBV3-1,TRBJ1-2,few,TGTGCCAGCAGAAGTAGGCAGGGGGCAGAAGGCTACACCTTC,CASRSRQGAEGYTF
.,TRBV29-1,TRBJ2-5,.,TGCAGCGTTGAAGGCGCCTTCAGGGTTGGGGAGACCCAGTACTTC,CSVEGAFRVGETQYF
.,TRBV5-1,TRBJ2-7,.,TGCGCCAGCAGCTCGGACGGGGGTGTGGGCTACGAGCAGTACTTC,CASSSDGGVGYEQYF
TRBD2,TRBV5-1,TRBJ2-1,.,TGCGCCAGCAGCAGAGGGGTGGCGGGAGGCAATGAGCAGTTCTTC,CASSRGVAGGNEQFF
TRBD2,TRBV20-1,TRBJ2-3,.,TGCAGTGCTAGAGATCAAGCGGGGGCCATTACAGATACGCAGTATTTT,CSARDQAGAITDTQYF
.,TRBV12-3/TRBV12-4,TRBJ2-7,many,TGTGCCAGCAGTCACCAGGGTGGCGAGAGCGAGCAGTACTTC,CASSHQGGESEQYF
.,TRBV20-1,TRBJ2-3,few,TGCAGTGCTAGAGATAGCGGTCGAGGGCTGGATACGCAGTATTTT,CSARDSGRGLDTQYF